This T cell receptor beta chain is drawn from a study of CD8+ T cells in alopecia areata. The germline V gene has CDR1 SGHDT and CDR2 YYEEEE. This CDR3 spans 13 amino acids. Trimming took off 3 bases at V and 9 bases at J, with 13 bases between the two ends. The sequencing template was cDNA reverse transcribed from extracted RNA. The assay was immunoSEQ multiplex PCR, and TCRdb's table has in-frame clones only and misses some. The sample gives approximately 210,000 clones, approximately 65% of which show up once; 1% to 1.5% is in the top ten. Indicated treatment: oral pan-JAK inhibitor, 5-10 mg twice daily.

The chain uses TRBV5-6 and TRBJ2-1; no clear D gene. The clonotype was recovered from a human donor with alopecia areata. Source: CD4+ T cells sorted from blood, taken between weeks 43 and 45, from a patient treated with tofacitinib. The CDR3 coding sequence is TGTGCCAGCAGCTGGTGGGTCCGGCGTGAGCAGTTCTTC. This translates into CASSWWVRREQFF.